The next 21 T cell receptor beta chains were all read from a single sample in a study of blood T cell repertoires in COVID-19. Assay used: immunoSEQ multiplex PCR; TCRdb lists only in-frame clones, some missing. This sample has approximately 120,000 clones, with around 77% found just once. The source material was peripheral blood. These receptors originate from a human donor in a cohort sampled during active COVID-19.

The V gene is TRBV5-4, the J gene TRBJ1-1, with unresolved D. The CDR3 is 13 amino acids. V lost 1 base, J lost 3 bases, and 7 bases lay in between. Germline lookup yields CDR1 SGHNT and CDR2 YYREEE (reference sequence). The CDR3 spells CASSLREYTEAFF. As DNA, the CDR3 is TGTGCCAGCAGCTTGCGGGAATACACTGAAGCTTTCTTT.

The J gene is TRBJ1-1, the V gene TRBV4-1, with 10 bases fitting TRBD1. In germline, CDR1 is MGHRA, CDR2 YSYEKL. V shed 1 base, J shed 5 bases, and the junction held 4 bases outside the gene matches. The CDR3 contains 15 residues. The CDR3 spells CASSQGDRGRTEAFF. DNA for the CDR3: TGCGCCAGCAGCCAAGGAGACAGGGGGCGGACTGAAGCTTTCTTT.

This clone was seen at least ten times. The chain joins TRBV18 to TRBJ1-3; 7 nucleotides line up with TRBD1. Germline V gene lookup returns CDR1 KGHSH and CDR2 LQKENI. CDR3 length equals 14 residues. Germline trimming cut 3 bases from V and 4 bases from J; bases unmatched to any gene: 3. The CDR3 DNA follows: TGTGCCAGCTCACCTGGGACAGCGGGAAACACCATATATTTT. Translation: CASSPGTAGNTIYF.

The rearrangement links TRBV5-1 to TRBJ1-2; perhaps TRBD1 as D (6 bases). Germline CDR1 SGHRS, CDR2 YFSETQ. The V and J ends lost 2 bases and 3 bases respectively, with 11 bases between them. This CDR3 contains 14 residues. The CDR3 bases are TGCGCCAGCAGCTTACAACAGGGAGACTATGGCTACACCTTC. Amino acids: CASSLQQGDYGYTF.

The chain carries TRBV9 and TRBJ2-1, with 9 bases fitting TRBD1. The V and J ends lost 0 bases and 7 bases, in that order; junction bases with no gene match: 5. The CDR3 extends over 15 amino acids. Germline assignment: CDR1 SGDLS and CDR2 YYNGEE. CDR3 DNA sequence: TGTGCCAGCAGCGTAGCTTGGGGACAGGGTAATGAGCAGTTCTTC. Translating it yields CASSVAWGQGNEQFF.

Note on this clone: Different DNA sequences within this sample yield the same CDR3. This chain links TRBV28 with TRBJ2-7, with a possible D match to TRBD2 (5 bases). CDR1 and CDR2 (germline): MDHEN, SYDVKM. Trimming removed 3 bases from V and 3 bases from J, with 6 bases in between. The CDR3 totals 12 residues. In nucleotides, the CDR3 is TGTGCCAGCAGTTTGGCGGGCTACGAGCAGTACTTC. Translated: CASSLAGYEQYF.

The V call is TRBV30, the J call TRBJ2-7; 9 bases fit TRBD1. V lost 4 bases and J lost 4; bases outside the gene matches: 11. Per germline, CDR1 GTSNPN and CDR2 SVGIG (reference sequence). This CDR3 is 15 amino acids long. The CDR3 DNA sequence: TGTGCCTGGAAGGCCCCGCGGGACAGGGTATACGAGCAGTACTTC. Its protein product is CAWKAPRDRVYEQYF.

The chain has TRBV29-1 and TRBJ2-7; D might be TRBD1 (6 bases). Per germline, CDR1 SQVTM and CDR2 ANQGSEA. The CDR3 extends over 15 amino acids. V shed 6 bases and J shed 2 bases, with 20 bases lying between them. The CDR3 loop reads CSVRGGDTGTYEQYF. The CDR3 DNA sequence: TGCAGCGTCCGAGGGGGAGACACCGGAACCTACGAGCAGTACTTC.

This sequence joins TRBV6-5 and TRBJ2-1, with D tentatively TRBD2 (6 bases). V was shortened by 5 bases and J by 10 bases, with 21 bases between the two germline ends. The germline V gene encodes CDR1 MNHEY and CDR2 SVGAGI. CDR3 length equals 15 residues. The CDR3 region is CASSPLDTSYDEQFF. The CDR3 DNA follows: TGTGCCAGCAGTCCCTTAGATACTAGCTACGACGAGCAGTTCTTC.

The chain recombines TRBV19 with TRBJ1-1; D remains unclear. Trimming took off 3 bases at V and 3 bases at J, with 11 bases between the two ends. The CDR3 has 14 amino acids. Per germline, CDR1 LNHDA and CDR2 SQIVND (reference sequence). The CDR3 DNA reads as TGTGCCAGTAGTATGATGGTTCGGTACACTGAAGCTTTCTTT. Protein product: CASSMMVRYTEAFF. The whole variable domain, remainder taken from reference TRBV19 and TRBJ1-1, is DGGITQSPKYLFRKEGQNVTLSCEQNLNHDAMYWYRQDPGQGLRLIYYSQIVNDFQKGDIAEGYSVSREKKESFPLTVTSAQKNPTAFYLCASSMMVRYTEAFFGQGTRLTVV.

This chain connects TRBV30 to TRBJ2-7; unclear D gene. The germline gives CDR1 GTSNPN, CDR2 SVGIG (reference sequence). Trimming stripped 0 bases from V and 2 bases from J, with 8 bases between. The CDR3 has 13 amino acids. The DNA for the CDR3 is TGTGCCTGGAGTGTTGGCAGGACCTACGAGCAGTACTTC. As protein: CAWSVGRTYEQYF. Together with reference TRBV30 and TRBJ2-7, the CDR3 gives the full variable domain: SQTIHQWPATLVQPVGSPLSLECTVEGTSNPNLYWYRQAAGRGLQLLFYSVGIGQISSEVPQNLSASRPQDRQFILSSKKLLLSDSGFYLCAWSVGRTYEQYFGPGTRLTVT.

This chain connects TRBV5-6 to TRBJ2-7; 11 bases map to TRBD1. The CDR3 sequence is 19 residues long. The ends lost 4 bases at V and 0 bases at J; junction bases unmatched: 15. Germline V gives CDR1 SGHDT, CDR2 YYEEEE. The CDR3 region has the DNA TGTGCCAGCAGCAATAAACCGGACAGGGGGCTTCTTCGCTCCTACGAGCAGTACTTC. Encoded protein: CASSNKPDRGLLRSYEQYF.

CDR3 residues: CASSPNGGSNYGYTF. The CDR3 DNA follows: TGCGCCAGCAGCCCTAACGGGGGTTCTAACTATGGCTACACCTTC. The gene calls are TRBV5-1 and TRBJ1-2; tentative D call: TRBD1 (5 bases). This CDR3 is 15 amino acids long. Germline V gene lookup returns CDR1 SGHRS and CDR2 YFSETQ. The V and J ends lost 4 bases and 0 bases respectively, with 13 bases between them.

J is TRBJ1-5 and V is TRBV10-2, with no clear D. In germline, CDR1 is WSHSY, CDR2 SAAADI. The CDR3 spans 12 residues. Trimming left V 4 bases short and J 4 bases short, with 5 bases between. The CDR3: CASSGGNQPQHF. The CDR3, as DNA: TGCGCCAGCAGTGGAGGGAATCAGCCCCAGCATTTT.

This clone has a single count. The rearrangement uses TRBV6-5 and TRBJ2-2, with 7 nucleotides matching TRBD2. CDR1 is MNHEY, CDR2 SVGAGI, per germline. V was clipped by 3 bases and J by 7 bases; unmatched bases: 8. The CDR3 totals 15 residues. The CDR3 region has the DNA TGTGCCAGCAGTTATATGGGGGGGGTCGGCGGGGAGCTGTTTTTT. Translating it yields CASSYMGGVGGELFF.

The genes are TRBV5-1 and TRBJ2-2, with a tentative D call TRBD2 (6 bases). Germline V lookup: CDR1 SGHRS, CDR2 YFSETQ. The CDR3 covers 15 residues. V gave up 4 bases and J gave up 1 base, with 11 bases separating them. The CDR3 nucleotides are TGCGCCAGCAGCCCTGGAGGGAAGAACACCGGGGAGCTGTTTTTT. Translation gives CASSPGGKNTGELFF.

The CDR3 region has the DNA TGTGCCAGCAGCTACGACAGGGGAAGCACTGAAGCTTTCTTT. Translating it yields CASSYDRGSTEAFF. The genes are TRBV5-6 and TRBJ1-1, with TRBD1 identical over 8 bases. CDR1 is SGHDT and CDR2 is YYEEEE in the germline V gene. There are 14 residues in the CDR3. The trim removed 3 bases at V and 4 bases at J, leaving 5 bases unmatched.

The chain links TRBV5-6 to TRBJ2-1; 7 bases agree with TRBD1. Germline values: CDR1 SGHDT, CDR2 YYEEEE. V was pared by 1 base and J by 0 bases, with 1 base of the junction left unmatched. The CDR3 extends over 15 amino acids. The CDR3 sequence is CASSLYRGSYNEQFF. In DNA form, the CDR3 reads TGTGCCAGCAGCTTGTACAGGGGCTCCTACAATGAGCAGTTCTTC.

The sample holds one count of this clone. The chain combines TRBV6-5 with TRBJ2-1, with 9 bases identical to TRBD2. Germline lookup yields CDR1 MNHEY and CDR2 SVGAGI. Unmatched junction bases numbered 5, after V lost 4 bases and J lost 4 bases. The CDR3 length is 15 residues. Here the CDR3 reads CASSSASGVYNEQFF. The CDR3 nucleotides read TGTGCCAGCAGTTCGGCTAGCGGGGTATACAATGAGCAGTTCTTC.

V usage is TRBV5-4 and J usage is TRBJ2-7; TRBD2 matches 10 bases. Germline V CDR1 and CDR2: SGHNT, YYREEE (reference sequence). The V gene end was trimmed by 1 base and the J gene end by 3 bases; junction bases not matched to a gene: 10. CDR3 length equals 17 residues. Here the CDR3 reads CASSLPSGGKLHYEQYF. The DNA of the CDR3 is TGTGCCAGCAGCTTGCCTAGCGGGGGCAAACTTCACTACGAGCAGTACTTC.

Concerning this clone: Other DNA sequences in the same sample also yield this CDR3. The V gene is TRBV5-1, the J gene TRBJ1-2; 8 bases fit TRBD1. The CDR3 runs to 14 residues. CDR1 is SGHRS and CDR2 is YFSETQ in the germline V gene. Unmatched junction bases numbered 2, after V lost 0 bases and J lost 4 bases. The CDR3 reads CASSLGQGAYGYTF. CDR3 sequence (DNA): TGCGCCAGCAGCTTGGGGCAGGGGGCCTATGGCTACACCTTC.